Following are 15 T cell receptor beta chains from one sample sequenced in a study of cytomegalovirus exposure and HLA in healthy donors. 13 Jbeta primers and 60 Vbeta primers were used for the PCR. Clones were read by immunoSEQ multiplex PCR, and TCRdb kept only the in-frame ones, dropping some. The sample has about 94,000 clones, approximately 7.6% seen once. Sequenced: PBMCs. The source of these receptors is a man aged 45-65 years in good health and CMV-seronegative.

This rearrangement joins TRBV19 to TRBJ2-1; D is unresolved. The V end lost 3 bases, the J end lost 7 bases, and 16 bases lay between the germline ends. The CDR3 runs to 15 residues. Germline CDR1 reads LNHDA; CDR2 reads SQIVND (reference sequence). CDR3 DNA sequence: TGTGCCAGTAGTATCCAGAATCATGACTGGAATGAGCAGTTCTTC. It is translated as CASSIQNHDWNEQFF.

This clone has a handful of counts. This chain links TRBV5-5 with TRBJ2-3; 7 bases agree with TRBD1. The ends lost 8 bases at V and 0 bases at J; junction bases unmatched: 9. CDR3 length: 15 amino acids. The V gene's germline CDR1 is SGHKS and CDR2 YYEKEE (reference sequence). The CDR3 DNA is TGTGCCAGTCTTGGACAGGATAGTAGCACAGATACGCAGTATTTT. Its protein product is CASLGQDSSTDTQYF.

This clone was found a few times. The chain is built from TRBV28 and TRBJ2-3, with 12 bases identical to TRBD2. Germline assignment: CDR1 MDHEN and CDR2 SYDVKM. The CDR3 sequence is 17 residues long. With 3 bases clipped from V and 4 bases from J, the junction kept 8 bases outside the gene matches. The CDR3 loop reads CASSFLGLAGGSDTQYF. The CDR3 DNA sequence: TGTGCCAGCAGTTTCCTCGGCCTAGCGGGGGGGTCAGATACGCAGTATTTT.

In this sample, this clone turned up a few times. The genes are TRBV18 and TRBJ1-5; D is uncertain. Germline CDR1 reads KGHSH; CDR2 reads LQKENI. Trimming removed 5 bases at V and 5 bases at J, with 10 bases between. This CDR3 has 13 residues. Here the CDR3 reads CASSSSEDQPQHF. DNA for the CDR3: TGTGCCAGCTCAAGCAGCGAGGATCAGCCCCAGCATTTT. Looking up the rest from reference TRBV18 and TRBJ1-5 gives the full variable domain: NAGVMQNPRHLVRRRGQEARLRCSPMKGHSHVYWYRQLPEEGLKFMVYLQKENIIDESGMPKERFSAEFPKEGPSILRIQQVVRGDSAAYFCASSSSEDQPQHFGDGTRLSIL.

V and J are TRBV11-2 and TRBJ2-1; 8 bases fit TRBD2. The CDR3 extends over 18 amino acids. Germline V lookup: CDR1 SGHAT, CDR2 FQNNGV. J lost 9 bases, V lost 4 bases, and 20 bases had no gene match. The CDR3 DNA sequence: TGTGCCAGCAGCTATTCGGTACCGGGACTAGGAGGAGCTGGTGAGCAGTTCTTC. As protein: CASSYSVPGLGGAGEQFF. The full variable domain, in which reference TRBV11-2 and TRBJ2-1 provide the parts outside the CDR3, is EAGVAQSPRYKIIEKRQSVAFWCNPISGHATLYWYQQILGQGPKLLIQFQNNGVVDDSQLPKDRFSAERLKGVDSTLKIQPAKLEDSAVYLCASSYSVPGLGGAGEQFFGPGTRLTVL.

This clone occurred a few times. CDR3 in amino acids: CASSRQHSNQPQHF. DNA for the CDR3: TGTGCCAGTAGTAGACAACATAGCAATCAGCCCCAGCATTTT. J is TRBJ1-5 and V is TRBV19; D uncertain. The V gene lost 4 bases and the J gene lost 0 bases, with 7 bases spanning the gap. The length of the CDR3 is 14 residues. Germline V gene data show CDR1 as LNHDA and CDR2 as SQIVND (reference sequence).

The rearrangement links TRBV28 to TRBJ1-2; TRBD1 matches at 9 bases. The CDR3 extends over 16 amino acids. Germline loops: CDR1 MDHEN, CDR2 SYDVKM. V dropped 9 bases and J dropped 4; count of bases not matched to a gene: 15. The CDR3, as DNA: TGTGCCAGTCGTGTTGACAGGGGGGAAATTTCCTATGGCTACACCTTC. This gives the protein CASRVDRGEISYGYTF.

The chain combines TRBV2 with TRBJ2-2, with D possibly TRBD1 on 5 matching bases. Germline-derived CDR1 and CDR2 are SNHLY and FYNNEI. Trimming left V 4 bases short and J 6 bases short, with 12 bases between. This CDR3 region has 14 residues. CDR3 in amino acids: CASSGRVIAGELFF. The CDR3 DNA reads as TGTGCCAGCAGTGGCAGGGTTATCGCCGGGGAGCTGTTTTTT.

V usage is TRBV7-9 and J usage is TRBJ2-6; 7 nucleotides match TRBD2. The CDR3 sequence is 15 residues long. CDR1 SEHNR and CDR2 FQNEAQ come from the germline V gene (reference sequence). Germline trimming cut 4 bases from V and 2 bases from J; bases unmatched to any gene: 2. The CDR3 here is CASSYGGTGANVLTF. The CDR3 nucleotides read TGTGCCAGCAGCTACGGGGGGACTGGGGCCAACGTCCTGACTTTC. Full variable domain (remainder filled in from reference TRBV7-9 and TRBJ2-6): DTGVSQNPRHKITKRGQNVTFRCDPISEHNRLYWYRQTLGQGPEFLTYFQNEAQLEKSRLLSDRFSAERPKGSFSTLEIQRTEQGDSAMYLCASSYGGTGANVLTFGAGSRLTVL.

The chain joins TRBV10-1 to TRBJ2-5; 7 bases fit TRBD2. The last part of the DNA fits TRBJ2-7 better; the J call may be wrong. In germline, CDR1 is WNHNN, CDR2 SYGVQD (reference sequence). The CDR3 is made up of 17 amino acids. CDR3: CASSETPFGGGIYEQYF. The CDR3 DNA is TGCGCCAGCAGTGAGACCCCCTTTGGCGGGGGAATCTACGAGCAGTACTTC.

This clone was recorded a few times. The rearrangement uses TRBV6-5 and TRBJ2-2; TRBD2 might be the D (5 bases). With 6 bases removed from V and 6 bases from J, the gap between germline ends came to 5 bases. This CDR3 region has 11 residues. In germline, CDR1 is MNHEY, CDR2 SVGAGI. In DNA, the CDR3 is TGTGCCAGCAGCGGGGCCGGGGAGCTGTTTTTT. Its translation: CASSGAGELFF.

This clone was found a few times. J is TRBJ2-5 and V is TRBV13; 11 bases are a match to TRBD2. The length of the CDR3 is 16 residues. Germline lookup yields CDR1 PRHDT and CDR2 FYEKMQ (reference sequence). V lost 5 bases to trimming and J lost 2 bases; unmatched junction nucleotides: 7. CDR3 coding DNA: TGTGCCAGCAGCCCGACGACTAGCGGGGCACAAGAGACCCAGTACTTC. It yields the protein CASSPTTSGAQETQYF. The full variable domain, its missing parts supplied by reference TRBV13 and TRBJ2-5, is AAGVIQSPRHLIKEKRETATLKCYPIPRHDTVYWYQQGPGQDPQFLISFYEKMQSDKGSIPDRFSAQQFSDYHSELNMSSLELGDSALYFCASSPTTSGAQETQYFGPGTRLLVL.

The rearrangement links TRBV6-5 to TRBJ1-5, with 7 nucleotides matching TRBD1. From germline, CDR1 is MNHEY and CDR2 SVGAGI. The junction had 3 bases not matched to a gene; V was cut back by 0 bases and J by 4 bases. CDR3 length equals 15 residues. The chain's CDR3 is CASSYSWDRNQPQHF. The CDR3 region has the DNA TGTGCCAGCAGTTACTCGTGGGACAGAAATCAGCCCCAGCATTTT.

This clone was seen more than once but under ten times. The rearrangement uses TRBV5-4 and TRBJ2-7; 8 bases agree with TRBD2. The CDR3 length is 16 residues. V trimming: 3 bases; J trimming: 3 bases; junction bases outside the gene matches: 11. From germline, CDR1 is SGHNT and CDR2 YYREEE (reference sequence). CDR3 bases: TGTGCCAGCAGCTGGGTTGGGAGCGGGGGTGACTACGAGCAGTACTTC. Translation gives CASSWVGSGGDYEQYF.

The chain couples TRBV5-1 to TRBJ2-7; 11 bases match TRBD2. V lost 8 bases and J lost 4; bases outside the gene matches: 14. This CDR3 has 16 residues. Germline lookup yields CDR1 SGHRS and CDR2 YFSETQ. CDR3 nucleotides: TGCGCCAGGGGGGGGGTAACTAGCGGGAGTGCGTACGAGCAGTACTTC. This encodes CARGGVTSGSAYEQYF.